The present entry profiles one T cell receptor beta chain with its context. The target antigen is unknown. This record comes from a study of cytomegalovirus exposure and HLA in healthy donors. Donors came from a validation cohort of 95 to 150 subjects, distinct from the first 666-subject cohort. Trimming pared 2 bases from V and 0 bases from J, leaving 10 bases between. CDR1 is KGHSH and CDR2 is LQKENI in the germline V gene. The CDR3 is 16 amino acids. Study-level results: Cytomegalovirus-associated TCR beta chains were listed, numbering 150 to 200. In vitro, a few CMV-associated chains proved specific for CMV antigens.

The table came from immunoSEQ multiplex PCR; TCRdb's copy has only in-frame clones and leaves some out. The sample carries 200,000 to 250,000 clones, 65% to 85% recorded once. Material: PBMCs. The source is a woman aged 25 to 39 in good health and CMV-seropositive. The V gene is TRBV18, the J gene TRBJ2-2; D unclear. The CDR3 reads CASSPGSTSNTGELFF. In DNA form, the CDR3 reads TGTGCCAGCTCACCAGGCAGCACCTCGAACACCGGGGAGCTGTTTTTT.